These T cell receptor beta chains were read from a single sample in a study of control samples from healthy donors and cancer patients. Profiling relied on immunoSEQ multiplex PCR, and the TCRdb table lists in-frame clones only, not all of them. Among approximately 100,000 clones listed, almost 90% were seen once. Input material: blood. The receptors were sampled from a man aged 25-45 years in good health. The CDR3 runs from the conserved cysteine through the conserved F or W. Fields, in order: CDR3 protein, J gene, V gene.

CASSGQGNYGYTF	TRBJ1-2	TRBV9
CACNRDNPYTQYF	TRBJ2-3	TRBV30
CASTAGTSGYNEQFF	TRBJ2-1	TRBV9
CASRALRAGTNEQYF	TRBJ2-7	TRBV6-5
CATSDTDLYGYTF	TRBJ1-2	TRBV24-1
CASSLVPPSIYF	TRBJ1-3	TRBV11-2
CASSEWAGTAGGYSNQPQHF	TRBJ1-5	TRBV6-1
CASSLYGTSTDTQYF	TRBJ2-3	TRBV7-7
CASSQNPGLASYNEQFF	TRBJ2-1	TRBV4-1
CASSLRTGMETQYF	TRBJ2-5	TRBV3-1/TRBV3-2
CASRDRTKGDYNEQYF	TRBJ2-7	TRBV4-1
CASSEWPGEAYEQYF	TRBJ2-7	TRBV6-1
CATAGQGSYEQYF	TRBJ2-7	TRBV27
CASSLLGSGGTYNEQFF	TRBJ2-1	TRBV7-3
CASSEDRGSTDTQYF	TRBJ2-3	TRBV6-1
CASSFPDVTGELFF	TRBJ2-2	TRBV5-1
CASSGPGMNTEAFF	TRBJ1-1	TRBV9
CSVEGQRNTEAFF	TRBJ1-1	TRBV29-1
CASSTNWGDTQYF	TRBJ2-3	TRBV19
CASSLQGAPYEQYF	TRBJ2-7	TRBV28
CASSQSGTKNEQYF	TRBJ2-7	TRBV5-1
CSVASAGQGVLFGHTGREKLFF	TRBJ1-4	TRBV29-1
CASSSLIGDGNTEAFF	TRBJ1-1	TRBV19
CASRREEGAGNTIYF	TRBJ1-3	TRBV4-2
CASSLWTGETEAFF	TRBJ1-1	TRBV4-2
CASSLRGGGNTEAFF	TRBJ1-1	TRBV9
CASSFLRNNEQFF	TRBJ2-1	TRBV12-3/TRBV12-4
CASSHEGLAGNTIYF	TRBJ1-3	TRBV11-3
CASSVGLASAIYEQYF	TRBJ2-7	TRBV9
CATSLGVNYGYTF	TRBJ1-2	TRBV15